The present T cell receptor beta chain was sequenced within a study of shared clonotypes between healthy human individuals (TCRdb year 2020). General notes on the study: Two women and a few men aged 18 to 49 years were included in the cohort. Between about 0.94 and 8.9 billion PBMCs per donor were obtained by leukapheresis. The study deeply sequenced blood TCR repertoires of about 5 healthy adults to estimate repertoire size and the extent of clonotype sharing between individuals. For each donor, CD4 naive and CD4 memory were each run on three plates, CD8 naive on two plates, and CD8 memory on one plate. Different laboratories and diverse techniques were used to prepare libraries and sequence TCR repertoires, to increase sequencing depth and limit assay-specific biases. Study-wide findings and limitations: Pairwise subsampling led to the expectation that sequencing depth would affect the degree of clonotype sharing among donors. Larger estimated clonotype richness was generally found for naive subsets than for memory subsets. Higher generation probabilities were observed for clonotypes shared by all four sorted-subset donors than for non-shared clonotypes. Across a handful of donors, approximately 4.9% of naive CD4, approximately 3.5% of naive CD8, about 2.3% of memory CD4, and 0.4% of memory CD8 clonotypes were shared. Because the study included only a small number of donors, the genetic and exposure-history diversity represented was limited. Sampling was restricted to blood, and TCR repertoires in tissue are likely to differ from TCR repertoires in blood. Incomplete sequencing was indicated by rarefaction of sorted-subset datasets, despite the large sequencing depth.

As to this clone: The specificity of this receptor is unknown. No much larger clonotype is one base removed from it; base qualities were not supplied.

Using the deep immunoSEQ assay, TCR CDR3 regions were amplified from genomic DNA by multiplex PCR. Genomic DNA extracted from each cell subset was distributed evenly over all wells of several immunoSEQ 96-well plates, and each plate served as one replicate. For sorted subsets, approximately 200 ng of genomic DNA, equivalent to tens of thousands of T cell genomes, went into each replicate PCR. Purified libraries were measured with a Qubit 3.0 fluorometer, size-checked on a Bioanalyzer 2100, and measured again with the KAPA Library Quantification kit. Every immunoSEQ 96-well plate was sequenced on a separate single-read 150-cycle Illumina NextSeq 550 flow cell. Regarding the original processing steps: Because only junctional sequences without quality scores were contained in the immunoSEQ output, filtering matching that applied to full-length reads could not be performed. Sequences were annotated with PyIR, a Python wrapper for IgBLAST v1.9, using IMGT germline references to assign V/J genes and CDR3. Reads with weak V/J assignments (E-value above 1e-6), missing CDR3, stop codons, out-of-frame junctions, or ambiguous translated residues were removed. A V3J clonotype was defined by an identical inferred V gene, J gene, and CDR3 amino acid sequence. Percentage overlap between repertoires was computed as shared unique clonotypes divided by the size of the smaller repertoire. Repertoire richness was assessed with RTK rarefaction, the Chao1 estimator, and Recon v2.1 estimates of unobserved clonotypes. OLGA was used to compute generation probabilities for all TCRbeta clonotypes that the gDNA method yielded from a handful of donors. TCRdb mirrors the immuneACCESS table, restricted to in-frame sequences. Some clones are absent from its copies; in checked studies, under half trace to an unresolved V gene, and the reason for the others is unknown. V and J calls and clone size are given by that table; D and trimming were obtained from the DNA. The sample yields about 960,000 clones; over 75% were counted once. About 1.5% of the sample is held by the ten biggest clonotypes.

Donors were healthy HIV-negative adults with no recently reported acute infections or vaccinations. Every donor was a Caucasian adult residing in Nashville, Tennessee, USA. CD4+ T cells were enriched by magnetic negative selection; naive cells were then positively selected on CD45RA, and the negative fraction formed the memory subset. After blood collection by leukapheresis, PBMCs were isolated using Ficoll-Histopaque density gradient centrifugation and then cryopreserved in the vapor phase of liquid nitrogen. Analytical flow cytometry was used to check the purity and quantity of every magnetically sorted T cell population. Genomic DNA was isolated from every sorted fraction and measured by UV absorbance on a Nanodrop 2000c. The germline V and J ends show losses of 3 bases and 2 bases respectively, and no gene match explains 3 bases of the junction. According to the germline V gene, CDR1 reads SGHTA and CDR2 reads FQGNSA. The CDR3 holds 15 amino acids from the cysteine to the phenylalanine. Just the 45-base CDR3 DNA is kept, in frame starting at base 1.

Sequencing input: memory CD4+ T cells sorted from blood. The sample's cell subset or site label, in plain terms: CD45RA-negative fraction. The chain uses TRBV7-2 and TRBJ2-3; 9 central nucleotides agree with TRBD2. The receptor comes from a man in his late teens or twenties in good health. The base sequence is TGTGCCAGCAGCTTGACTAGCGGCTACACAGATACGCAGTATTTT. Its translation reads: CASSLTSGYTDTQYF.